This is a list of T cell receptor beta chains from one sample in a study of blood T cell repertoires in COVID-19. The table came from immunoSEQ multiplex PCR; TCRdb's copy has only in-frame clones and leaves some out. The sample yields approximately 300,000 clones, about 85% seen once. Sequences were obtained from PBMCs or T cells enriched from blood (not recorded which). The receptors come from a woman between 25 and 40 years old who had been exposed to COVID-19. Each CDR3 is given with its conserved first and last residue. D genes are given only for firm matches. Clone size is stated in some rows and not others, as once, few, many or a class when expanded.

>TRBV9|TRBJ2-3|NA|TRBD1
TGTGCCAGCAGCGCGCGACAGGGGGTAAGCGATACGCAGTATTTT
CASSARQGVSDTQYF
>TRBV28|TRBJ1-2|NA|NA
TGTGCCAGCAGTTTTCGGCGGAGTAACTATGGCTACACCTTC
CASSFRRSNYGYTF
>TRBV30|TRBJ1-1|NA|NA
TGTGCCTGGAGGAAAGCCAATCTTGAAGCTTTCTTT
CAWRKANLEAFF
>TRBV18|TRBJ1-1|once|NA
TGTGCCAGCTCACGTCAGGGTGACACTGAAGCTTTCTTT
CASSRQGDTEAFF
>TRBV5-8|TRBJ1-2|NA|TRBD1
TGTGCCAGCAGGGGGTACAGGGGGCGGCAAAACTATGGCTACACCTTC
CASRGYRGRQNYGYTF
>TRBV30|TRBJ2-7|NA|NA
TGTGCCTGGGGATCGGGGGTTACCTACGAGCAGTACTTC
CAWGSGVTYEQYF
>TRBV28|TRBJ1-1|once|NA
TGTGCCAGCAGTTCGAACAGGGTCACTGAAGCTTTCTTT
CASSSNRVTEAFF
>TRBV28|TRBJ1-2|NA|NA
TGTGCCAGCAGTGGGGACGTCGCGGGAGGGAACTATGGCTACACCTTC
CASSGDVAGGNYGYTF
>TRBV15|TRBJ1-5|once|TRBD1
TGTGCCACCAGCAGAGTTGAGGGGGCCAATCAGCCCCAGCATTTT
CATSRVEGANQPQHF
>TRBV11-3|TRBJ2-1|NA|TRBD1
TGTGCCAGCAGCTTAGACCCGGGACAGGGCGATGAGCAGTTCTTC
CASSLDPGQGDEQFF
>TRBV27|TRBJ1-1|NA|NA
NA
CASSLSTFGPGPGNTEAFF
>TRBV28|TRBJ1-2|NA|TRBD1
TGTGCCAGCATAAGACAGGGGGCGGACTATGGCTACACCTTC
CASIRQGADYGYTF
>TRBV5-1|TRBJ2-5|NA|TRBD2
TGCGCCAGCAGCTTGACTAGCGAAGATAGGACCCAGTACTTC
CASSLTSEDRTQYF
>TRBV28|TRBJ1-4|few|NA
TGTGCCAGCAGTTCCGCAGCCCCATTACAGGAGATGAATGAAAAACTGTTTTTT
CASSSAAPLQEMNEKLFF
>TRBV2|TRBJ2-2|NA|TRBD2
TGTGCCAGCAGGTATACTAGCGGCACCGGGGAGCTGTTTTTT
CASRYTSGTGELFF
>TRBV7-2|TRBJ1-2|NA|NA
TGTGCCAGCAGCCCCCCGGAGGGGATCGGCTACACCTTC
CASSPPEGIGYTF
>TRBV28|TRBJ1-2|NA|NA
TGTGCCAGCAGTTTATTCATGGGAGGGCATGGCTACACCTTC
CASSLFMGGHGYTF
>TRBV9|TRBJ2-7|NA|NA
TGTGCCAGCAGCCCGGGGGATGTTCTCTACGAGCAGTACTTC
CASSPGDVLYEQYF
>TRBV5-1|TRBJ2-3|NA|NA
TGCGCCAGCAGCTTGGTGTTCGGCCGGGCAGGGGATACGCAGTATTTT
CASSLVFGRAGDTQYF
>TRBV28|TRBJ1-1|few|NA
TGTGCCAGCAGTCCCTCGAGGACTGAAGCTTTCTTT
CASSPSRTEAFF
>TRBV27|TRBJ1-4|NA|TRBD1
TGTGCCAGCAGCCTGAGAGGGGGCCCCCCTTTTAATGAAAAACTGTTTTTT
CASSLRGGPPFNEKLFF
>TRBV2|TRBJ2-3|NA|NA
TGTGCCAGCAGTGATGAGGCTCGGCTAGCGACAGATACGCAGTATTTT
CASSDEARLATDTQYF
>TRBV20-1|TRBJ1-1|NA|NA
TGCAGTGCTAGTACCGAAAGCTTGAACACTGAAGCTTTCTTT
CSASTESLNTEAFF
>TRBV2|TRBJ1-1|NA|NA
TGTGCCAGCAGTGAAGCAGGGGTGAGGACTGAAGCTTTCTTT
CASSEAGVRTEAFF
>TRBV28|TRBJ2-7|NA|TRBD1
TGTGCCAGCAGTTTCGTAATCACCGGGACAGATACTTACGAGCAGTACTTC
CASSFVITGTDTYEQYF
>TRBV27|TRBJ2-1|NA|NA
TGTGCCAGCAGTTTCGGCGTAGGTTTGGGGCGGGGACAGTTCTTC
CASSFGVGLGRGQFF
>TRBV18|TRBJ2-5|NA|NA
TGTGCCAGCTCACCACCGGGCAGGGAGACCCAGTACTTC
CASSPPGRETQYF
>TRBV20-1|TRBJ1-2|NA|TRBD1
TGCAGTGCTAGTCTCGGACAGGGCGGCTACACCTTC
CSASLGQGGYTF
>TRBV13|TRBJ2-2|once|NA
TGTGCCAGCAGCTTAGGAGGTAGCGGGAACACCGGGGAGCTGTTTTTT
CASSLGGSGNTGELFF
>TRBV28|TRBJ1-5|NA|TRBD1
TGTGCCAGCAGCGATCACAGGGGCGGCGGCAATCAGCCCCAGCATTTT
CASSDHRGGGNQPQHF
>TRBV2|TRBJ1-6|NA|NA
TGTGCCAGCAGTGAAGGGTCCCAGCGCAATTCACCCCTCCACTTT
CASSEGSQRNSPLHF
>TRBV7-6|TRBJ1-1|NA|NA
TGTGCCAGCAGCTGGTATGTTTGTTTACAGGTGAGTCCTAAGAACACTGAAGCTTTCTTT
CASSWYVCLQVSPKNTEAFF
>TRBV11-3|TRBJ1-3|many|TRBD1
TGTGCCAGCAGCTTGACAGGGGCTGGAAACACCATATATTTT
CASSLTGAGNTIYF
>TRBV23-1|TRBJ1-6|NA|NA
TGCGCCAGCAGTCAATCGAAACCCCCAGATTCACCCCTCCACTTT
CASSQSKPPDSPLHF
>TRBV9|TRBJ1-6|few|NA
TGTGCCAGCAGCGTAGGAACAGGGCCGGAATCACCCCTCCACTTT
CASSVGTGPESPLHF